The rows below give T cell receptor beta chains drawn from one sample of a study of CXCR3-negative and CXCR3-positive naive CD8 T cells. Following a re-call of the 5' RACE reads, TCRdb has one entry per CDR3 protein and lacks DNA. The listing records about 98,000 distinct CDR3 sequences. Sequencing was done on a sample of naive CXCR3+ CD8+ T cells from blood. The receptors shown here come from a human donor in good health. Some clones in this sample may be carry-over from other donors' samples. Each CDR3 is given with its conserved first and last residue.

>TRBJ2-1|TRBV4-1
CASSHLAGEAYNEQFF
>TRBJ2-7|TRBV14
CASSHWGQDFSYEQYF
>TRBJ2-7|TRBV5-4
CASSFDGGPYEQYF
>TRBJ1-2|TRBV29-1
CSARGQNYGYTF
>TRBJ2-5|TRBV29-1
CSASGEYQETQYF
>TRBJ2-7|TRBV19
CASSISAKPYEQYF
>TRBJ1-1|TRBV3-1
CASSPPRGTEAFF
>TRBJ2-7|TRBV4-2
CASSQERSGGEGYEQYF
>TRBJ2-2|TRBV7-9
CASSLAEQTNTGELFF
>TRBJ1-5|TRBV12-3/TRBV12-4
CASSFAGNIQPQHF